These 11 T cell receptor beta chains came from one sample sequenced in a study of control samples from healthy donors and cancer patients. Assay used: immunoSEQ multiplex PCR; TCRdb lists only in-frame clones, some missing. Of 10,000 to 15,000 clones listed, approximately 90% were seen once; the top ten hold 2.5% to 3%. The sequencing sample was made of formalin-fixed, paraffin-embedded tissue. These receptors were collected from a male donor with melanoma.

The rearrangement uses TRBV2 and TRBJ1-5; 10 nucleotides line up with TRBD1. J lost 6 bases, V lost 4 bases, and 3 bases had no gene match. The germline gives CDR1 SNHLY, CDR2 FYNNEI. The CDR3 consists of 14 residues. The CDR3 protein is CASSGTGGGQPQHF. For the CDR3, the DNA is TGTGCCAGCAGTGGGACAGGGGGAGGTCAGCCCCAGCATTTT. Full variable domain (remainder filled in from reference TRBV2 and TRBJ1-5): EPEVTQTPSHQVTQMGQEVILRCVPISNHLYFYWYRQILGQKVEFLVSFYNNEISEKSEIFDDQFSVERPDGSNFTLKIRSTKLEDSAMYFCASSGTGGGQPQHFGDGTRLSIL.

This clone was detected a few times. The chain combines TRBV7-9 with TRBJ1-2; TRBD1 agrees at 9 bases. The CDR3 consists of 15 residues. V gave up 2 bases and J gave up 5 bases; unmatched junction bases: 6. Germline V gene data show CDR1 as SEHNR and CDR2 as FQNEAQ (reference sequence). DNA for the CDR3: TGTGCCAGCAGCTTATCGGGACAGGGAAAATATGGCTACACCTTC. It translates to CASSLSGQGKYGYTF.

The chain employs TRBV19 and TRBJ2-3, with no clear D. CDR1 LNHDA and CDR2 SQIVND come from the germline V gene (reference sequence). The CDR3 covers 14 residues. The V and J ends lost 5 bases and 0 bases respectively, with 9 bases between them. CDR3 nucleotide sequence: TGTGCCAGTAGTGTGCGGTCCAGCACAGATACGCAGTATTTT. Its protein product is CASSVRSSTDTQYF.

This clone came up once. The rearrangement uses TRBV27 and TRBJ2-1, with TRBD2 identical over 10 bases. The J segment lost 6 bases and the V segment lost 6 bases, leaving 26 bases of the junction unmatched. Germline CDR1 reads MNHEY; CDR2 reads SMNVEV (reference sequence). This CDR3 region has 21 residues. The CDR3, as DNA: TGTGCCAGCAGACGAAAGAACTCAGCGGGAGGGACTTCTAGAATTGTCAATGAGCAGTTCTTC. It is translated as CASRRKNSAGGTSRIVNEQFF.

For the CDR3, the DNA is TGTGCCAGCCGTGGCGGACGGCTTAACACTGAAGCTTTCTTT. It yields the protein CASRGGRLNTEAFF. The J gene is TRBJ1-1, the V gene TRBV2; D unresolved. V gave up 8 bases and J gave up 2 bases, with 15 bases separating them. The CDR3 sequence is 14 residues long. Germline V gene lookup returns CDR1 SNHLY and CDR2 FYNNEI. Together with reference TRBV2 and TRBJ1-1, the CDR3 gives the full variable domain: EPEVTQTPSHQVTQMGQEVILRCVPISNHLYFYWYRQILGQKVEFLVSFYNNEISEKSEIFDDQFSVERPDGSNFTLKIRSTKLEDSAMYFCASRGGRLNTEAFFGQGTRLTVV.

This clone was observed a few times. The chain couples TRBV27 to TRBJ2-7; D might be TRBD2 (5 bases). This CDR3 is built from 16 residues. The ends were cut back, 4 bases at V and 2 bases at J, with 18 bases in the middle. CDR1 is MNHEY, CDR2 SMNVEV, per germline (reference sequence). The CDR3 DNA is TGTGCCAGCAGTTCCGGGGATGCAGGAAACCCCTACGAGCAGTACTTC. Translated: CASSSGDAGNPYEQYF.

The rearrangement uses TRBV2 and TRBJ2-2; 8 bases align to TRBD1. CDR3 size: 14 residues. Trimming at V came to 4 bases and at J to 5 bases, leaving 3 bases not matched to a gene. Germline V gives CDR1 SNHLY, CDR2 FYNNEI. As DNA, the CDR3 is TGTGCCAGCAGTGCAGGGGGCGGGACCGGGGAGCTGTTTTTT. Amino acids: CASSAGGGTGELFF.

The chain has TRBV18 and TRBJ2-1; 7 bases fit TRBD2. After removal of 4 bases from V and 9 bases from J, the junction contained 9 bases not matched to a gene. The V gene's germline CDR1 is KGHSH and CDR2 LQKENI. The length of the CDR3 is 14 residues. In nucleotides, the CDR3 is TGTGCCAGCTCACAGACGGAGCGGGACGCTGAGCAGTTCTTC. This codes for CASSQTERDAEQFF. The full variable domain, rest sourced from reference TRBV18 and TRBJ2-1, is NAGVMQNPRHLVRRRGQEARLRCSPMKGHSHVYWYRQLPEEGLKFMVYLQKENIIDESGMPKERFSAEFPKEGPSILRIQQVVRGDSAAYFCASSQTERDAEQFFGPGTRLTVL.

This chain uses TRBV6-4 with TRBJ2-1; no clear D gene. CDR1 and CDR2 (germline): MRHNA, SNTAGT. The V gene lost 5 bases and the J gene lost 0 bases, with 8 bases spanning the gap. The CDR3 runs 14 residues. The CDR3 DNA reads TGTGCCAGCAGTCCCGATAGCTCCTACAATGAGCAGTTCTTC. Residues: CASSPDSSYNEQFF.

The chain is built from TRBV5-4 and TRBJ1-2; D perhaps matches TRBD1 (6 bases). There are 13 residues in the CDR3. In germline, CDR1 is SGHNT, CDR2 YYREEE (reference sequence). V was pared by 5 bases and J by 7 bases, with 15 bases between. CDR3 DNA: TGTGCCAGCAGATTCGGACAGAAAGCTGGCTACACCTTC. This encodes CASRFGQKAGYTF.

The chain is built from TRBV7-9 and TRBJ1-5; D is ambiguous. Germline V gene sequence: CDR1 SEHNR, CDR2 FQNEAQ (reference sequence). V lost 7 bases and J 2 bases, leaving 12 bases between the germline ends. This CDR3 region has 14 residues. CDR3 amino acids: CASTASLGNQPQHF. The CDR3 nucleotides are TGTGCCAGCACCGCAAGTCTTGGCAATCAGCCCCAGCATTTT.